Listed below are T cell receptor beta chains from one sample, sequenced in a study of blood T cell repertoires in COVID-19. The protocol was immunoSEQ multiplex PCR, while the TCRdb copy is restricted to in-frame clones and leaves out a portion. Among roughly 140,000 clones listed, approximately 80% were seen once. The sample taken for sequencing was PBMCs or T cells enriched from blood (not recorded which). The receptors shown here come from a man aged 50 to 60 in a cohort exposed to, infected with or recovered from COVID-19 (not recorded which). The CDR3 runs from the conserved cysteine through the conserved F or W. D genes are given only for firm matches. Clone size is stated in some rows and not others, as once, few, many or a class when expanded.

cdr3_aa	cdr3_nt	cdr3_length	clone_size	v_call	j_call	d_call
CASSPGQGAGGSGNTIYF	TGTGCCAGCAGCCCAGGACAGGGGGCGGGTGGCTCTGGAAACACCATATATTTT	18	-	TRBV3-1/TRBV3-2	TRBJ1-3	TRBD1
CAWGDRYYGYTF	TGTGCCTGGGGGGACAGATACTATGGCTACACCTTC	12	-	TRBV30	TRBJ1-2	TRBD1
CATSSRTGGYEQYF	TGTGCCACCAGTTCAAGGACGGGGGGGTACGAGCAGTACTTC	14	-	TRBV24-1	TRBJ2-7	TRBD2
CASTFRGTEAFF	TGTGCCAGTACTTTCAGGGGCACTGAAGCTTTCTTT	12	-	TRBV19	TRBJ1-1	-
CASSPRTGVTDTQYF	TGTGCCAGCAGCCCCAGGACAGGGGTGACAGATACGCAGTATTTT	15	-	TRBV11-3	TRBJ2-3	TRBD1
CASSFSGSFNEQFF	TGTGCCAGCAGCTTTTCGGGGAGTTTCAATGAGCAGTTCTTC	14	-	TRBV11-3	TRBJ2-1	-
CASRPSTGHYGYTF	TGTGCCAGCAGACCCTCGACAGGGCACTATGGCTACACCTTC	14	-	TRBV28	TRBJ1-2	TRBD1
CASSVRPHPDRATDTQYF	TGTGCCAGCAGCGTAAGGCCCCATCCGGACAGGGCGACAGATACGCAGTATTTT	18	-	TRBV9	TRBJ2-3	TRBD1
CASSLAGGVLVTQYF	TGTGCCAGCAGCTTAGCGGGGGGGGTCCTGGTTACGCAGTATTTT	15	-	TRBV5-4	TRBJ2-3	TRBD2
CASRLTGELFF	TGCGCCAGCAGACTCACCGGGGAGCTGTTTTTT	11	-	TRBV5-1	TRBJ2-2	-
CATSSPGQGVQPQHF	TGTGCCACCAGCAGTCCTGGACAGGGAGTACAGCCCCAGCATTTT	15	-	TRBV15	TRBJ1-5	TRBD1
CAWSVKGERAGELFF	TGTGCCTGGAGTGTAAAAGGAGAGAGAGCCGGGGAGCTGTTTTTT	15	-	TRBV30	TRBJ2-2	-
CASSPLQGINYGYTF	TGTGCCAGCAGCCCCTTACAGGGGATTAACTATGGCTACACCTTC	15	-	TRBV11-2	TRBJ1-2	TRBD1
CAASWTRDEQYF	TGTGCCGCTTCCTGGACTAGGGACGAGCAGTACTTC	12	-	TRBV10-3	TRBJ2-7	TRBD2
CASSEYGKNTEAFF	TGTGCCAGCAGTGAATACGGGAAGAACACTGAAGCTTTCTTT	14	-	TRBV25-1	TRBJ1-1	-
CASSLGSLVQETQYF	TGTGCCAGCAGCTTAGGCAGTCTGGTCCAAGAGACCCAGTACTTC	15	-	TRBV7-9	TRBJ2-5	-
CASSYRDRGPYGYTF	TGTGCCAGCAGTTACCGGGACAGGGGGCCCTATGGCTACACCTTC	15	-	TRBV6-5	TRBJ1-2	TRBD1
CASTGGLNGNQPQHF	TGTGCCAGTACGGGGGGATTGAATGGGAATCAGCCCCAGCATTTT	15	-	TRBV19	TRBJ1-5	-
CASSFIGQRSHEQYF	TGTGCCAGCAGTTTTATAGGACAACGCTCCCACGAGCAGTACTTC	15	-	TRBV27	TRBJ2-7	-
CATTTGLAGGETQYF	TGTGCCACCACCACTGGACTAGCGGGGGGGGAGACCCAGTACTTC	15	few	TRBV15	TRBJ2-5	TRBD2
CASSYYPGLAVNNEQFF	TGTGCCAGCAGTTACTACCCGGGACTAGCGGTAAACAATGAGCAGTTCTTC	17	-	TRBV27	TRBJ2-1	TRBD2
CASSLSQGVRAGELFF	TGTGCCAGCAGCTTGTCTCAGGGTGTGCGTGCCGGGGAGCTGTTTTTT	16	-	TRBV7-7	TRBJ2-2	-
CASSLVAAGFTPDQPQHF	TGTGCCAGCAGCTTAGTTGCCGCCGGGTTTACCCCAGATCAGCCCCAGCATTTT	18	-	TRBV7-9	TRBJ1-5	-
CASRQVGGNYGYTF	TGCGCCAGCAGACAAGTAGGCGGTAACTATGGCTACACCTTC	14	-	TRBV5-1	TRBJ1-2	-
CSARDRETQYF	TGCAGTGCTAGAGATCGTGAGACCCAGTACTTC	11	-	TRBV20-1	TRBJ2-5	-
CASSQDQGRYEQYF	TGTGCCAGCAGCCAAGATCAGGGGCGGTACGAGCAGTACTTC	14	once	TRBV3-1/TRBV3-2	TRBJ2-7	-
CASSLVDRVAFF	TGTGCCAGCAGCTTAGTGGACAGGGTGGCTTTCTTT	12	-	TRBV7-8	TRBJ1-1	TRBD1
CASSPHSSYEQYF	TGTGCCAGCAGCCCACACAGTAGCTACGAGCAGTACTTC	13	-	TRBV5-4	TRBJ2-7	-
CASSLTGGHEQYF	TGTGCCAGCAGTTTAACAGGGGGCCACGAGCAGTACTTC	13	-	TRBV27	TRBJ2-7	TRBD1
CASSPLSIRRSYNEQFF	TGTGCCAGCAGTCCCCTCTCGATCCGTCGGTCCTACAATGAGCAGTTCTTC	17	-	TRBV6-6	TRBJ2-1	-
CASSHLDTIYF	TGTGCCAGCAGCCATCTAGACACCATATATTTT	11	-	TRBV14	TRBJ1-3	-
CASSIPGLQTGELFF	TGTGCCAGTAGTATTCCGGGGTTGCAGACCGGGGAGCTGTTTTTT	15	once	TRBV19	TRBJ2-2	-
CASSQDPGRNTEAFF	TGCGCCAGCAGCCAAGACCCGGGGAGGAACACTGAAGCTTTCTTT	15	-	TRBV4-3	TRBJ1-1	-
CASSLAGDTDTQYF	TGTGCCAGCAGCCTAGCTGGGGACACAGATACGCAGTATTTT	14	-	TRBV28	TRBJ2-3	-
CASSLRQPSVNEQFF	TGTGCCAGCTCGCTCAGACAGCCGAGTGTGAATGAGCAGTTCTTC	15	-	TRBV6-5	TRBJ2-1	-
CASSDEGGYQETQYF	TGTGCCAGCAGCGACGAGGGCGGGTACCAAGAGACCCAGTACTTC	15	-	TRBV28	TRBJ2-5	-
CASTGGADTQYF	TGCGCCAGCACCGGCGGGGCAGATACGCAGTATTTT	12	few	TRBV5-1	TRBJ2-3	-
CASSQGDSPSYEQYF	TGTGCCAGCAGCCAAGGGGACTCCCCCTCCTACGAGCAGTACTTC	15	once	TRBV4-2	TRBJ2-7	-
CASSLLTGLGNTIYF	TGTGCCAGCAGTTTACTAACAGGGCTTGGAAACACCATATATTTT	15	-	TRBV28	TRBJ1-3	-
CASSLFGQGVGQYF	TGTGCCAGCAGCTTATTCGGACAGGGGGTAGGGCAGTACTTC	14	-	TRBV5-6	TRBJ2-7	TRBD1
CATSDSQGNGYTF	TGTGCCACCAGTGATTCACAGGGTAATGGCTACACCTTC	13	-	TRBV24-1	TRBJ1-2	-
CASSPTGGGYTF	TGTGCCAGCAGTCCTACAGGGGGTGGCTACACCTTC	12	few	TRBV27	TRBJ1-2	TRBD1
CASSANGNEKLFF	TGCGCCAGCAGTGCCAACGGTAATGAAAAACTGTTTTTT	13	-	TRBV10-1	TRBJ1-4	-
CASSQVNRYNSPLHF	TGCGCCAGCAGCCAAGTGAACAGATATAATTCACCCCTCCACTTT	15	once	TRBV4-1	TRBJ1-6	-
CAISEVQGTEAFF	TGTGCCATCAGTGAGGTCCAGGGTACTGAAGCTTTCTTT	13	-	TRBV10-3	TRBJ1-1	-
CASSRGQGANYGYTF	TGTGCCAGCAGCCGGGGACAGGGGGCTAACTATGGCTACACCTTC	15	-	TRBV11-2	TRBJ1-2	TRBD1
CASISSGGQETQYF	TGTGCCAGCATCTCTAGCGGGGGCCAAGAGACCCAGTACTTC	14	-	TRBV7-8	TRBJ2-5	TRBD2
CASSQDSTGSPYGYTF	TGCGCCAGCAGCCAAGATAGCACAGGAAGCCCCTATGGCTACACCTTC	16	-	TRBV4-3	TRBJ1-2	-
CASSQPVTRQPQHF	TGTGCCAGCAGCCAACCCGTCACCCGGCAGCCCCAGCATTTT	14	-	TRBV6-4	TRBJ1-5	-
CASSHRTGGVSVDTGELFF	TGTGCCAGCAGCCACCGGACAGGGGGCGTCTCTGTGGACACCGGGGAGCTGTTTTTT	19	-	TRBV7-6	TRBJ2-2	TRBD1
CASTQQGEGQPQHF	TGTGCCAGCACTCAACAGGGGGAAGGGCAGCCCCAGCATTTT	14	-	TRBV28	TRBJ1-5	TRBD1
CAWSVQGNNSPLHF	TGTGCCTGGAGTGTCCAGGGGAATAATTCACCCCTCCACTTT	14	-	TRBV30	TRBJ1-6	-
CASSPTTGLANTGELFF	TGTGCCAGCTCACCAACCACGGGGTTAGCGAACACCGGGGAGCTGTTTTTT	17	-	TRBV18	TRBJ2-2	-
CASSQDPSGGYEQYF	TGCGCCAGCAGCCAAGATCCTAGCGGGGGTTACGAGCAGTACTTC	15	-	TRBV4-3	TRBJ2-7	TRBD2
CSVVGSGNEKLFF	TGCAGCGTTGTCGGCTCAGGGAATGAAAAACTGTTTTTT	13	-	TRBV29-1	TRBJ1-4	-
CASSRNRGRIYEQYF	TGTGCCAGCAGCAGAAACAGGGGGAGAATCTACGAGCAGTACTTC	15	many	TRBV27	TRBJ2-7	TRBD1
CATSGRAPNTGELFF	TGTGCCACCAGTGGCAGGGCACCGAACACCGGGGAGCTGTTTTTT	15	few	TRBV24-1	TRBJ2-2	-
CASRDSHTQYF	TGTGCCAGCAGGGACTCGCATACGCAGTATTTT	11	-	TRBV28	TRBJ2-3	-
CASSQSGQGLGEQYF	TGCGCCAGCAGTCAATCGGGACAGGGTTTGGGCGAGCAGTACTTC	15	many	TRBV4-1	TRBJ2-7	TRBD1